Listed below are T cell receptor beta chains from one sample, sequenced in a study of CD8 T cells in Susac syndrome. Using its own MiXCR run on the immunoSEQ multiplex PCR reads, TCRdb lists one record per CDR3 protein. Among about 180,000 distinct CDR3 sequences listed, roughly 95% were seen once. Input material: CD8+ T cells from PBMCs. These receptors originate from a human donor with multiple sclerosis. Both conserved end residues are part of each CDR3. The order of the fields is clone size, V gene, J gene, D gene, CDR3 DNA, CDR3 protein. A D gene is named only where the DNA matches it firmly. Some rows have no size entry. The others give once, few or many, or a class for an expanded clone.

clone_size: .
v_call: TRBV29-1
j_call: TRBJ2-1
d_call: .
cdr3_nt: TGCAGCAGCAGGGCCCTGGGCCAATACAATGAGCAGTTCTTC
cdr3_aa: CSSRALGQYNEQFF

clone_size: .
v_call: TRBV7-9
j_call: TRBJ1-1
d_call: TRBD1
cdr3_nt: TGTGCCAGCAGCTTTGGGGCACCTCTCCGCACAGGGGGATACACTGAAGCTTTCTTT
cdr3_aa: CASSFGAPLRTGGYTEAFF

clone_size: few
v_call: TRBV27
j_call: TRBJ2-7
d_call: .
cdr3_nt: TGTGCCAGCAGTTTGGGTCAGACCTACGAGCAGTACTTC
cdr3_aa: CASSLGQTYEQYF

clone_size: once
v_call: TRBV5-1
j_call: TRBJ1-2
d_call: .
cdr3_nt: TGCGCCAGCAGCTCGACTGGGGGAGGGTATGGCTACACCTTC
cdr3_aa: CASSSTGGGYGYTF

clone_size: .
v_call: TRBV13
j_call: TRBJ1-1
d_call: .
cdr3_nt: TGTGCCAGCAGCCTCACTCAGGGAGGCGGTGAAGCTTTCTTT
cdr3_aa: CASSLTQGGGEAFF

clone_size: .
v_call: TRBV6-1
j_call: TRBJ2-3
d_call: .
cdr3_nt: TGTGCCAGCAGTGATCTAGGCTCAGATACGCAGTATTTT
cdr3_aa: CASSDLGSDTQYF

clone_size: .
v_call: TRBV3-1
j_call: TRBJ2-3
d_call: TRBD1
cdr3_nt: TGTGCCAGCAGCCTGACGACAGGGGCAACAGATACGCAGTATTTT
cdr3_aa: CASSLTTGATDTQYF

clone_size: .
v_call: TRBV2
j_call: TRBJ2-7
d_call: .
cdr3_nt: TGTGCCAGCAGTGAAGAGGCCCCTGAGCAGTACTTC
cdr3_aa: CASSEEAPEQYF

clone_size: .
v_call: TRBV29-1
j_call: TRBJ2-5
d_call: TRBD2
cdr3_nt: TGCAGCGGTGCCCCCGGCGGGAGGCGGGGGGAGACCCAGTACTTC
cdr3_aa: CSGAPGGRRGETQYF

clone_size: .
v_call: TRBV9
j_call: TRBJ1-4
d_call: TRBD1
cdr3_nt: TGTGCCAGCAGCGTCGATCAGGGGGCGCGTGAAAAACTGTTTTTT
cdr3_aa: CASSVDQGAREKLFF

clone_size: .
v_call: TRBV25-1
j_call: TRBJ1-1
d_call: .
cdr3_nt: TGTGCCAGCACCCCCGGACAGTTGAACACTGAAGCTTTCTTT
cdr3_aa: CASTPGQLNTEAFF

clone_size: .
v_call: TRBV7-9
j_call: TRBJ1-5
d_call: TRBD1
cdr3_nt: TGTGCCAGCAGCCCGACAGGGTATCAGCCCCAGCATTTT
cdr3_aa: CASSPTGYQPQHF

clone_size: .
v_call: TRBV27
j_call: TRBJ2-1
d_call: .
cdr3_nt: TGTGCCAGCAGTTTAGCGGGGACAGCCAACAATGAGCAGTTCTTC
cdr3_aa: CASSLAGTANNEQFF

clone_size: once
v_call: TRBV27
j_call: TRBJ1-5
d_call: .
cdr3_nt: TGTGCCAGCAGTTTATTGCGGGGGCGCGGGGGCAATCAGCCCCAGCATTTT
cdr3_aa: CASSLLRGRGGNQPQHF

clone_size: .
v_call: TRBV12-3/TRBV12-4
j_call: TRBJ2-7
d_call: .
cdr3_nt: TGTGCCAGCAGTTTATTGGGGCATCTGGGGGAGCAGTACTTC
cdr3_aa: CASSLLGHLGEQYF

clone_size: .
v_call: TRBV7-8
j_call: TRBJ2-3
d_call: TRBD2
cdr3_nt: TGTGCCAGCAGCGGTAGCGGGGGGGCCATGGTAGATACGCAGTATTTT
cdr3_aa: CASSGSGGAMVDTQYF

clone_size: .
v_call: TRBV20-1
j_call: TRBJ2-2
d_call: .
cdr3_nt: TGCAGTGCTAGGGTAGTCCGTGGGGGGCCGAACACCGGGGAGCTGTTTTTT
cdr3_aa: CSARVVRGGPNTGELFF

clone_size: .
v_call: TRBV29-1
j_call: TRBJ2-2
d_call: .
cdr3_nt: TGCAGCGTTACCGGGAGCACCGGGGAGCTGTTTTTT
cdr3_aa: CSVTGSTGELFF

clone_size: .
v_call: TRBV2
j_call: TRBJ1-2
d_call: .
cdr3_nt: TGTGCCAGCACCCTCAACCGTGGCTACACCTTC
cdr3_aa: CASTLNRGYTF

clone_size: .
v_call: TRBV2
j_call: TRBJ2-7
d_call: TRBD2
cdr3_nt: TGTGCCAGCAGACCCAGCGGGAGAGTATACGAGCAGTACTTC
cdr3_aa: CASRPSGRVYEQYF

clone_size: .
v_call: TRBV29-1
j_call: TRBJ2-2
d_call: .
cdr3_nt: TGCAGCGTTGTGGAGGGCGACACCGGGGAGCTGTTTTTT
cdr3_aa: CSVVEGDTGELFF

clone_size: .
v_call: TRBV11-1
j_call: TRBJ2-5
d_call: TRBD2
cdr3_nt: TGTGCCAGCAGCTTAGGGACTAGCGGGGTCCAAGAGACCCAGTACTTC
cdr3_aa: CASSLGTSGVQETQYF

clone_size: .
v_call: TRBV7-2
j_call: TRBJ2-1
d_call: TRBD1
cdr3_nt: TGTGCCAGCAGCTTACGACAGGGGACCTACAATGAGCAGTTCTTC
cdr3_aa: CASSLRQGTYNEQFF

clone_size: .
v_call: TRBV29-1
j_call: TRBJ2-7
d_call: TRBD1
cdr3_nt: TGCAGCGTTGAAAACAGGGGGCCTTCCTACGAGCAGTACTTC
cdr3_aa: CSVENRGPSYEQYF

clone_size: .
v_call: TRBV29-1
j_call: TRBJ2-1
d_call: .
cdr3_nt: TGTCAACGGGGATTTTCCTACAATGAGCAGTTCTTC
cdr3_aa: CQRGFSYNEQFF

clone_size: .
v_call: TRBV4-2
j_call: TRBJ2-7
d_call: TRBD2
cdr3_nt: TGTGCCAGCAGCGAATGGCGGGAGCAAGAGCAGTACTTC
cdr3_aa: CASSEWREQEQYF

clone_size: once
v_call: TRBV29-1
j_call: TRBJ2-1
d_call: TRBD1
cdr3_nt: TGCAGCGTTGAAGATTGTGGCGTGAGGGGGCAACACAATGAGCAGTTCTTC
cdr3_aa: CSVEDCGVRGQHNEQFF

clone_size: .
v_call: TRBV6-5
j_call: TRBJ1-1
d_call: .
cdr3_nt: TGTGCCAGCAGTCCGAGGACAGAGAACACTGAAGCTTTCTTT
cdr3_aa: CASSPRTENTEAFF

clone_size: .
v_call: TRBV12-3/TRBV12-4
j_call: TRBJ2-3
d_call: TRBD2
cdr3_nt: TGTGCCAGCAGTCCAATAGCGGGGGGGCACGCAGATACGCAGTATTTT
cdr3_aa: CASSPIAGGHADTQYF

clone_size: once
v_call: TRBV13
j_call: TRBJ1-6
d_call: .
cdr3_nt: TGTGCCAGCAGCTTACAGGACAGCAATTCACCCCTCCACTTT
cdr3_aa: CASSLQDSNSPLHF

clone_size: .
v_call: TRBV6-6
j_call: TRBJ2-7
d_call: TRBD2
cdr3_nt: TGTGCCAGCAGTTACTCTCCAGCGGGGGCCTCCTACGAGCAGTACTTC
cdr3_aa: CASSYSPAGASYEQYF

clone_size: .
v_call: TRBV2
j_call: TRBJ1-2
d_call: .
cdr3_nt: TGTGCCAGCAGGGATTTCGGGCCGAACTATGGCTACACCTTC
cdr3_aa: CASRDFGPNYGYTF

clone_size: .
v_call: TRBV29-1
j_call: TRBJ1-2
d_call: TRBD1
cdr3_nt: TGCAGCGTAGCCGGGACAGGGCAGATTGAGGGCTACACCTTC
cdr3_aa: CSVAGTGQIEGYTF

clone_size: .
v_call: TRBV6-6
j_call: TRBJ1-5
d_call: .
cdr3_nt: TGTGCCAGCAGTTATCGGGGGGATCAGCCCCAGCATTTT
cdr3_aa: CASSYRGDQPQHF

clone_size: once
v_call: TRBV9
j_call: TRBJ2-3
d_call: .
cdr3_nt: TGTGCCAGCAGCGTCTACGGGGATGGCACAGATACGCAGTATTTT
cdr3_aa: CASSVYGDGTDTQYF

clone_size: .
v_call: TRBV20-1
j_call: TRBJ2-7
d_call: .
cdr3_nt: TGCAGTGCTAGAGCGAAGGTCCCTCGGAACGAGCAGTACTTC
cdr3_aa: CSARAKVPRNEQYF

clone_size: .
v_call: TRBV20-1
j_call: TRBJ1-6
d_call: .
cdr3_nt: TGCAGTGCTAGAGATCCCGCAGGCTCCTATAATTCACCCCTCCACTTT
cdr3_aa: CSARDPAGSYNSPLHF

clone_size: .
v_call: TRBV12-3/TRBV12-4
j_call: TRBJ2-7
d_call: .
cdr3_nt: TGTGCCAGCAGTTTAGTTCGGCACGAGCAGTACTTC
cdr3_aa: CASSLVRHEQYF

clone_size: .
v_call: TRBV20-1
j_call: TRBJ2-2
d_call: .
cdr3_nt: TGCAGTGCTAGAGGCGAGTCTGGCGGGGAGCTGTTTTTT
cdr3_aa: CSARGESGGELFF